The 20 T cell receptor beta chains below all came from one sample that was sequenced in a study of blood T cells in healthy people across ages. Next came a second PCR, run for roughly 6 to 11 cycles, which used a sample-barcoded 5' primer along with a J-beta primer mix. MiXCR was run by TCRdb on the 5' RACE reads, yielding one entry per CDR3 protein. The profile covers 550,000 to 750,000 distinct CDR3 sequences, with around 20% appearing a single time and 3.6% taken by the ten largest. What was sequenced was blood. The receptors shown here come from a man between 65 and 80 years old in good health.

This clonotype occurred many times. The V gene is TRBV5-1, the J gene TRBJ2-1; D possibly corresponds to TRBD2 (6 bases). The CDR3 totals 13 residues. The germline CDR1 and CDR2 sequences are SGHRS and YFSETQ. V was shortened by 2 bases and J by 9 bases, with 12 bases between the two germline ends. The CDR3 nucleotides read TGCGCCAGCAGCTTAGACGGGAGAGGTGAGCAGTTCTTC. It yields the protein CASSLDGRGEQFF. The full variable domain, in which reference TRBV5-1 and TRBJ2-1 provide the parts outside the CDR3, is KAGVTQTPRYLIKTRGQQVTLSCSPISGHRSVSWYQQTPGQGLQFLFEYFSETQRNKGNFPGRFSGRQFSNSRSEMNVSTLELGDSALYLCASSLDGRGEQFFGPGTRLTVL.

This clonotype occurred many times. The chain joins TRBV6-6 to TRBJ1-5; D gene unclear. This CDR3 has 13 amino acids. Germline values: CDR1 MNHNY, CDR2 SVGAGI (reference sequence). V lost 8 bases, J lost 0 bases, and 8 bases lay in between. In DNA form, the CDR3 reads TGTGCCAGCGTCGAAAATAGCAATCAGCCCCAGCATTTT. It specifies CASVENSNQPQHF.

This clonotype has only a few counts. This chain joins TRBV7-9 and TRBJ2-7; no firm D call. The V gene's germline CDR1 is SEHNR and CDR2 FQNEAQ (reference sequence). The CDR3 is 15 amino acids. V lost 5 bases, J lost 0 bases, and 14 bases lay in between. The CDR3 sequence is CASSEWTGSSYEQYF. The CDR3 nucleotides read TGTGCCAGCAGCGAGTGGACCGGCAGCTCCTACGAGCAGTACTTC.

V is TRBV7-8 and J is TRBJ2-5; either TRBD1 or TRBD2 may supply D (6 bases each). The V gene lost 1 base and the J gene lost 1 base, with 13 bases spanning the gap. The germline V gene encodes CDR1 SGHVS and CDR2 FQNEAQ. This CDR3 has 16 amino acids. The CDR3 reads CASSLVYREAQETQYF. The DNA of the CDR3 is TGTGCCAGCAGCTTAGTTTACAGGGAGGCCCAAGAGACCCAGTACTTC.

This clonotype has only a few counts. The rearrangement uses TRBV3-1 and TRBJ2-1; 8 positions agree with TRBD2. The CDR3 covers 17 residues. Germline CDR1 reads LGHDT; CDR2 reads YNNKEL (reference sequence). The V segment lost 3 bases and the J segment 5 bases; nucleotides outside the gene matches: 12. CDR3 bases: TGTGCCAGCAGCCACCCACTGGGGTTAGCGGGACACAATGAGCAGTTCTTC. Residues: CASSHPLGLAGHNEQFF.

This clonotype was counted once. The chain links TRBV7-9 to TRBJ2-5; TRBD1 matches at 7 bases. The J call may not be correct, given that the DNA end is closer to TRBJ2-7. CDR3 size: 14 residues. Looked up from germline, CDR1 is SEHNR and CDR2 is FQNEAQ (reference sequence). CDR3 sequence: CASSPQGPGYEQYF. The CDR3, as DNA: TGTGCCAGCAGCCCACAGGGGCCTGGTTACGAGCAGTACTTC.

The chain links TRBV7-9 to TRBJ1-2; no firm D call. V was trimmed by 5 bases and J by 9 bases, leaving 13 bases between them. Germline V gene sequence: CDR1 SEHNR, CDR2 FQNEAQ (reference sequence). The CDR3 length is 12 residues. CDR3 bases: TGTGCCAGCAGCCCTCAGGACGGCCGCTACACCTTC. Encoded protein: CASSPQDGRYTF.

The chain links TRBV2 to TRBJ2-7; TRBD2 aligns across 7 bases. The germline V gene has CDR1 SNHLY and CDR2 FYNNEI. V was pared by 8 bases and J by 7 bases, with 17 bases of the junction left unmatched. The CDR3 spans 15 residues. The CDR3: CASPLFSGTKGEQYF. The CDR3 DNA follows: TGTGCCAGCCCCCTGTTTTCCGGGACTAAAGGAGAGCAGTACTTC.

This clonotype was counted a few times. Likely a read error: the CDR3 ends without its conserved phenylalanine or tryptophan. This rearrangement joins TRBV4-1 to TRBJ1-5, with TRBD1 identical over 7 bases. The germline V gene encodes CDR1 MGHRA and CDR2 YSYEKL. This CDR3 spans 15 amino acids. Trimming cost V 4 bases and J 1 base; bases outside gene matches: 4. The DNA of the CDR3 is TGCGCCAGCAGCCCGGACAGGATGAGCAATCAGCCCCAGCATCTT. This gives the protein CASSPDRMSNQPQHL.

This clonotype has a handful of counts. This sequence joins TRBV14 and TRBJ2-5, with 7 bases aligning to TRBD1. This CDR3 spans 17 amino acids. The V and J ends lost 5 bases and 5 bases, in that order; junction bases with no gene match: 17. From germline, CDR1 is SGHDN and CDR2 FVKESK. CDR3 sequence reads: CASSKGLAVLQGETQYF. In nucleotides, the CDR3 is TGTGCCAGCAGCAAGGGGCTGGCGGTTTTACAGGGGGAGACCCAGTACTTC.

V usage is TRBV2 and J usage is TRBJ1-6; D remains unclear. The V end lost 2 bases, the J end lost 6 bases, and 11 bases lay between the germline ends. The CDR3 has 15 amino acids. Germline CDR1 reads SNHLY; CDR2 reads FYNNEI. The CDR3 loop is CASSERQIPNSPLHF. The CDR3 DNA follows: TGTGCCAGCAGTGAAAGGCAGATTCCTAATTCACCCCTCCACTTT.

The chain joins TRBV29-1 to TRBJ2-2; D is perhaps TRBD2 (6 bases). This CDR3 spans 11 amino acids. Per the germline V gene, CDR1 is SQVTM and CDR2 is ANQGSEA. V lost 7 bases to trimming and J lost 7 bases, with 10 bases between them. CDR3 in DNA: TGCAGCGGGACTACGGACGGGGAGCTGTTTTTT. Amino acid sequence: CSGTTDGELFF.

The chain is built from TRBV4-3 and TRBJ2-5; TRBD2 matches at 12 bases. The J call may be faulty, since TRBJ2-7 better matches the DNA end. CDR3 length: 17 amino acids. Germline lookup yields CDR1 LGHNA and CDR2 YSLEER. CDR3 region: CASSRALAGGPKDEQYF. Written as DNA, the CDR3 is TGCGCCAGCAGCCGAGCGCTAGCGGGAGGGCCTAAGGACGAGCAGTACTTC.

This clonotype was found a few times. The chain recombines TRBV5-1 with TRBJ2-6; possibly TRBD1 for D (6 bases). V was pared by 0 bases and J by 4 bases, with 11 bases between. This CDR3 region has 16 residues. Germline CDR1 SGHRS, CDR2 YFSETQ. CDR3 nucleotides: TGCGCCAGCAGCTTGGACTCAGGGACAGGGGCCAACGTCCTGACTTTC. Residues: CASSLDSGTGANVLTF. Complete variable domain (other parts from reference TRBV5-1 and TRBJ2-6): KAGVTQTPRYLIKTRGQQVTLSCSPISGHRSVSWYQQTPGQGLQFLFEYFSETQRNKGNFPGRFSGRQFSNSRSEMNVSTLELGDSALYLCASSLDSGTGANVLTFGAGSRLTVL.

This clonotype was observed a few times. The V call is TRBV4-3, the J call TRBJ1-2, with D maybe TRBD1 (6 bases). The V end lost 0 bases, the J end lost 6 bases, and 20 bases lay between the germline ends. The germline gives CDR1 LGHNA, CDR2 YSLEER. This CDR3 is 17 amino acids long. The CDR3 DNA is TGCGCCAGCAGCCAAGAACCCCTCGTTTGGGGGCGAGATGGCTACACCTTC. This encodes CASSQEPLVWGRDGYTF.

In its sample, this clonotype was seen a few times. The CDR3 coding sequence is TGCAGTGCTAGAGATGGACTAGCGGGTTACTACGAGCAGTACTTC. Amino acids: CSARDGLAGYYEQYF. The J gene is TRBJ2-5, the V gene TRBV20-1, with TRBD2 matching over 11 bases. The DNA end favors TRBJ2-7, so the J call may be wrong. The CDR3 runs 15 residues. Germline CDR1 DFQATT, CDR2 SNEGSKA (reference sequence).

This clonotype was seen more than once but under ten times. The rearrangement joins TRBV6-1 to TRBJ2-4; perhaps TRBD2 as D (7 bases). V shed 4 bases and J shed 3 bases, with 10 bases lying between them. The CDR3 covers 14 residues. In germline, CDR1 is MNHNS, CDR2 SASEGT. CDR3: CASSGGGLKNIQYF. DNA for the CDR3: TGTGCCAGCAGTGGCGGGGGCCTCAAAAACATTCAGTACTTC.

The J gene is TRBJ2-7, the V gene TRBV24-1; TRBD2 matches 7 bases. Germline CDR1 KGHDR, CDR2 SFDVKD. This CDR3 is built from 13 residues. Unmatched junction bases numbered 0, after V lost 1 base and J lost 4 bases. The CDR3 bases are TGTGCCACCAGTGATTTAGCGGGGTACGAGCAGTACTTC. The encoded protein is CATSDLAGYEQYF.

This clonotype has only a few counts. The chain links TRBV4-1 to TRBJ2-2, with 8 bases lining up with TRBD1. The CDR3 contains 17 residues. Germline assignment: CDR1 MGHRA and CDR2 YSYEKL. V shed 2 bases and J 3 bases; nucleotides not matched to a gene: 8. CDR3 sequence: CASSQSPGQGDTGELFF. The CDR3 DNA follows: TGCGCCAGCAGCCAAAGTCCCGGACAGGGCGACACCGGGGAGCTGTTTTTT.

The rearrangement links TRBV9 to TRBJ2-1; 7 nucleotides match TRBD2. V shed 0 bases, J shed 9 bases, and the junction held 9 bases outside the gene matches. Germline V lookup: CDR1 SGDLS, CDR2 YYNGEE. The CDR3 is 15 amino acids. DNA of the CDR3: TGTGCCAGCAGCGTAGTTGGGGGAGGGCCTGGTGAGCAGTTCTTC. Residues: CASSVVGGGPGEQFF.